This T cell receptor (beta chain) was sequenced during a study of T cells in localized non-small cell lung cancer. CDR1 LNHDA and CDR2 SQIVND come from the germline V gene (reference sequence). V lost 1 base and J lost 5, with 8 bases in between. The CDR3 loop spans 13 amino acids. The assay was immunoSEQ multiplex PCR, and TCRdb's table has in-frame clones only and misses some. Altogether about 1,300 clones are present, 36% being singletons, with the ten largest covering approximately 13%. Sequences were derived from lung tumor tissue, sampled before any cancer treatment. The V call is TRBV19, the J call TRBJ2-5; either TRBD1 or TRBD2 may fit D (6 bases each). This TCR was sampled from a woman aged 18 to 55 with stage I lung adenocarcinoma. CDR3 region: CASSIAGAETQYF. The CDR3 DNA follows: TGTGCCAGTAGTATAGCGGGGGCGGAGACCCAGTACTTC.